These 21 T cell receptor beta chains were all obtained from the same sample, sequenced in a study of blood T cell repertoires in COVID-19. Some clones are missing from TCRdb's copy, which holds only in-frame ones; the method was immunoSEQ multiplex PCR. Among about 160,000 clones, roughly 78% were seen once, and the ten largest hold around 8.1%. The specimen was peripheral blood. All receptors derive from a woman in her sixties with COVID-19, enrolled during active disease.

This chain connects TRBV27 to TRBJ2-7, with 7 bases lining up with TRBD1. Germline CDR1 and CDR2: MNHEY and SMNVEV (reference sequence). The V segment lost 5 bases and the J segment 9 bases; nucleotides outside the gene matches: 16. The CDR3 spans 15 residues. CDR3 protein: CASSPTNQYRGRQYF. CDR3 sequence (DNA): TGTGCCAGCAGTCCAACCAATCAATACAGGGGAAGGCAGTACTTC.

The V gene is TRBV7-9, the J gene TRBJ2-1, with TRBD2 matching over 8 bases. Germline-derived CDR1 and CDR2 are SEHNR and FQNEAQ (reference sequence). This CDR3 comprises 15 residues. V lost 5 bases to trimming and J lost 5 bases; unmatched junction nucleotides: 8. The CDR3 loop reads CASSISGRVNNEQFF. As DNA, the CDR3 is TGTGCCAGCAGCATCAGCGGGAGAGTCAACAATGAGCAGTTCTTC.

The chain carries TRBV19 and TRBJ2-7; possibly TRBD2 for D (6 bases). V was pared by 2 bases and J by 5 bases, with 16 bases between. The CDR3 runs to 15 residues. Germline V lookup: CDR1 LNHDA, CDR2 SQIVND (reference sequence). The CDR3 coding sequence is TGTGCCAGTAGTATAATCGGAGGGGCTGGACACGAGCAGTACTTC. It codes for CASSIIGGAGHEQYF.

The gene calls are TRBV27 and TRBJ2-7; D may be TRBD1 (5 bases). Germline V CDR1 and CDR2: MNHEY, SMNVEV (reference sequence). This CDR3 has 14 residues. V lost 2 bases, J lost 3 bases, and 11 bases lay in between. CDR3: CASSLTWQGYEQYF. CDR3 nucleotide sequence: TGTGCCAGCAGTTTAACTTGGCAGGGCTACGAGCAGTACTTC.

The genes are TRBV5-6 and TRBJ1-3; perhaps TRBD1 as D (6 bases). The germline V gene has CDR1 SGHDT and CDR2 YYEEEE. There are 14 residues in the CDR3. The V and J ends lost 2 bases and 5 bases respectively, with 11 bases between them. This chain's CDR3 is CASSLTGWRNTIYF. The CDR3 nucleotides read TGTGCCAGCAGCTTAACAGGGTGGCGAAACACCATATATTTT.

This sequence joins TRBV25-1 and TRBJ1-2; 7 nucleotides match TRBD1. The CDR3 runs to 13 residues. The germline gives CDR1 MGHDK, CDR2 SYGVNS. V gave up 3 bases and J gave up 4 bases; unmatched junction bases: 2. CDR3 region: CASSEDRTYGYTF. CDR3 coding DNA: TGTGCCAGCAGTGAGGACAGGACCTATGGCTACACCTTC.

This clone showed up just once. The V call is TRBV4-2, the J call TRBJ2-4; 9 bases line up with TRBD1. J was trimmed by 1 base and V by 4 bases; bases with no gene match: 5. Germline V gene data show CDR1 as LGHNA and CDR2 as YNFKEQ. The CDR3 spans 16 residues. The CDR3 region is CASSLTGGAAKNIQYF. CDR3 in DNA: TGTGCCAGCAGCCTCACAGGGGGCGCGGCCAAAAACATTCAGTACTTC.

The chain employs TRBV24-1 and TRBJ1-3, with TRBD1 matching 9 bases. Germline lookup yields CDR1 KGHDR and CDR2 SFDVKD. Trimming cost V 4 bases and J 2 bases; bases outside gene matches: 2. The CDR3 is 15 amino acids. The CDR3 loop is CATSEGTGTGNTIYF. CDR3 sequence (DNA): TGTGCCACCAGTGAGGGGACAGGGACTGGAAACACCATATATTTT.

The V gene is TRBV15, the J gene TRBJ1-1, with 11 bases identical to TRBD1. Germline CDR1 reads LNHNV; CDR2 reads YYDKDF (reference sequence). This CDR3 has 17 residues. After removal of 0 bases from V and 6 bases from J, the junction contained 9 bases not matched to a gene. This CDR3 is CATSRESGQGAHAEAFF. DNA of the CDR3: TGTGCCACCAGCAGAGAGAGCGGACAGGGGGCTCACGCTGAAGCTTTCTTT.

The chain uses TRBV29-1 and TRBJ1-1; a weak D match, TRBD1 (5 bases). The CDR3 totals 14 residues. The germline V and J ends were trimmed by 2 bases and 1 base, with 11 bases remaining between them. In germline, CDR1 is SQVTM, CDR2 ANQGSEA. The CDR3 here is CSVESGPPNTEAFF. In DNA form, the CDR3 reads TGCAGCGTTGAATCAGGGCCGCCGAACACTGAAGCTTTCTTT.

This chain links TRBV14 with TRBJ2-5; 13 positions match TRBD2. V lost 1 base to trimming and J lost 5 bases; unmatched junction nucleotides: 4. The CDR3 contains 16 residues. Germline V lookup: CDR1 SGHDN, CDR2 FVKESK. CDR3 bases: TGTGCCAGCAGCCAAGGACTAGCGGGGGGCTGGGAGACCCAGTACTTC. This codes for CASSQGLAGGWETQYF.

The chain's CDR3 is CAITEDSNTGELFF. The CDR3, as DNA: TGTGCCATCACTGAAGACTCAAACACCGGGGAGCTGTTTTTT. V and J are TRBV10-3 and TRBJ2-2, with D unresolved. Trimming pared 7 bases from V and 2 bases from J, leaving 11 bases between. The CDR3 sequence is 14 residues long. Per the germline V gene, CDR1 is ENHRY and CDR2 is SYGVKD.

This chain links TRBV28 with TRBJ1-6; D might be TRBD1 (5 bases). The CDR3 has 12 amino acids. Germline values: CDR1 MDHEN, CDR2 SYDVKM. Trimming shortened V by 5 bases and J by 9 bases, and 8 bases separated the two germline ends. The CDR3 is CASSRGTSPLHF. CDR3 nucleotide sequence: TGTGCCAGCAGTCGCGGGACTTCACCCCTCCACTTT.

V usage is TRBV19 and J usage is TRBJ2-5; tentative D call: TRBD1 (5 bases). This CDR3 comprises 12 residues. Germline-derived CDR1 and CDR2 are LNHDA and SQIVND (reference sequence). V gave up 5 bases and J gave up 9 bases, with 13 bases separating them. The CDR3 nucleotides are TGTGCCAGTAGTGAAGCGTTAGGGGCCCAGTACTTC. As protein: CASSEALGAQYF.

V gene TRBV24-1 combines with J gene TRBJ2-7, with D maybe TRBD1 (6 bases). The CDR3 is made up of 15 amino acids. The V and J ends lost 5 bases and 5 bases respectively, with 18 bases between them. Germline V lookup: CDR1 KGHDR, CDR2 SFDVKD. The CDR3 DNA follows: TGTGCCACCAGTGGCCTACAGGGTTGTTTGGACGAGCAGTACGTC. Its protein is CATSGLQGCLDEQYV.

The sample holds one count of this clone. One junction end does not reproduce the germline sequence, and a read error may be involved. J is TRBJ2-3 and V is TRBV27; tentatively, D is TRBD1 (6 bases). The CDR3 has 16 amino acids. The V gene's germline CDR1 is MNHEY and CDR2 SMNVEV (reference sequence). The CDR3 protein is CATSESQTGNTDTQYF. The CDR3 DNA follows: TGTGCCACCAGTGAGAGCCAAACAGGGAACACAGATACGCAGTATTTT.

This clone has just one count. The chain is built from TRBV2 and TRBJ2-5, with a possible D match to TRBD1 (6 bases). Germline CDR1 is SNHLY and CDR2 is FYNNEI. Between the trimmed V and J ends, which lost 5 bases and 5 bases, there was a span of 12 bases. This CDR3 region has 13 residues. CDR3 loop: CASSPGVAETQYF. In DNA form, the CDR3 reads TGTGCCAGCAGTCCAGGGGTTGCGGAGACCCAGTACTTC.

This chain connects TRBV6-5 to TRBJ1-2; maybe TRBD1 (6 bases). Looked up from germline, CDR1 is MNHEY and CDR2 is SVGAGI. With 6 bases removed from V and 2 bases from J, the gap between germline ends came to 13 bases. This CDR3 has 14 amino acids. This CDR3 reads CASSLGHANYGYTF. The CDR3 DNA follows: TGTGCCAGCAGCCTGGGACACGCAAACTATGGCTACACCTTC.

The chain combines TRBV28 with TRBJ2-3, with 8 bases matching TRBD2. Germline V gives CDR1 MDHEN, CDR2 SYDVKM. CDR3 length equals 13 residues. V trimming: 2 bases; J trimming: 9 bases; junction bases outside the gene matches: 4. CDR3 sequence reads: CASSLDGGATQYF. Written as DNA, the CDR3 is TGTGCCAGCAGTTTAGACGGGGGGGCCACGCAGTATTTT.

The chain couples TRBV18 to TRBJ2-4; TRBD1 matches at 8 bases. Trimming removed 3 bases from V and 5 bases from J; junction bases left unmatched: 6. This CDR3 spans 15 amino acids. Germline V gene lookup returns CDR1 KGHSH and CDR2 LQKENI. The CDR3 reads CASSPLADRENIQYF. The CDR3 nucleotides are TGTGCCAGCTCACCCTTGGCGGACAGGGAAAACATTCAGTACTTC.

This clone has a handful of counts. The chain recombines TRBV14 with TRBJ2-1, with 9 nucleotides matching TRBD2. Germline lookup yields CDR1 SGHDN and CDR2 FVKESK. The junction had 13 bases not matched to a gene; V was cut back by 3 bases and J by 7 bases. The length of the CDR3 is 17 residues. The CDR3 nucleotides are TGTGCCAGCAGCCACTACGGAGGGACTAGCCTGGGAAATGAGCAGTTCTTC. Its protein is CASSHYGGTSLGNEQFF. Combining the CDR3 with reference TRBV14 and TRBJ2-1 gives the whole variable domain EAGVTQFPSHSVIEKGQTVTLRCDPISGHDNLYWYRRVMGKEIKFLLHFVKESKQDESGMPNNRFLAERTGGTYSTLKVQPAELEDSGVYFCASSHYGGTSLGNEQFFGPGTRLTVL.